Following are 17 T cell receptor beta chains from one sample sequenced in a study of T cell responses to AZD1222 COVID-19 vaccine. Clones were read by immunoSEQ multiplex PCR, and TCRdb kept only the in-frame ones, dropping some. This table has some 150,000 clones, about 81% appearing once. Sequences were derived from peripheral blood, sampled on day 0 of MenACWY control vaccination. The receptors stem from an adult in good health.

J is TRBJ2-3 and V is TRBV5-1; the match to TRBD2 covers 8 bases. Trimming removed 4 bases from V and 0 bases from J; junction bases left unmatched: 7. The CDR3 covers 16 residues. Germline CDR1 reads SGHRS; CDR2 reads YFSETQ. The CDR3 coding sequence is TGCGCCAGCAGCGGCGGGACTAGGGGTAGCACAGATACGCAGTATTTT. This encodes CASSGGTRGSTDTQYF.

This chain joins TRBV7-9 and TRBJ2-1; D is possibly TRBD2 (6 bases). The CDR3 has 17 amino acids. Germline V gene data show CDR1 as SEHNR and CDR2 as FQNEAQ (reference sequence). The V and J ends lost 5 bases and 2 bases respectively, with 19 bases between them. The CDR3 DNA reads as TGTGCCAGCAGCCACATTTCGGGGGTCGCGGCCTACAATGAGCAGTTCTTC. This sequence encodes CASSHISGVAAYNEQFF. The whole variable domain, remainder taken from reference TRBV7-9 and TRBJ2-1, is DTGVSQNPRHKITKRGQNVTFRCDPISEHNRLYWYRQTLGQGPEFLTYFQNEAQLEKSRLLSDRFSAERPKGSFSTLEIQRTEQGDSAMYLCASSHISGVAAYNEQFFGPGTRLTVL.

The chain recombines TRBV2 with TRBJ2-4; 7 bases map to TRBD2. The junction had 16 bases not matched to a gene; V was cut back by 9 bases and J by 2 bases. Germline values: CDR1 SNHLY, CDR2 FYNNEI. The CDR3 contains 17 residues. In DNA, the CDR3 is TGTGCCAGTGCCTCGGGGAGGGCGTTAGGGACCAAAAACATTCAGTACTTC. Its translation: CASASGRALGTKNIQYF.

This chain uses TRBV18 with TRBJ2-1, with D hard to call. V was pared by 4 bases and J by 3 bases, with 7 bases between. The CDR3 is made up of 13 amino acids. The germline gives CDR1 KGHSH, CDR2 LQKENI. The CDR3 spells CASSLVDYNEQFF. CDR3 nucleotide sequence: TGTGCCAGCTCACTGGTAGACTACAATGAGCAGTTCTTC. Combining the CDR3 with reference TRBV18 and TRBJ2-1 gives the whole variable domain NAGVMQNPRHLVRRRGQEARLRCSPMKGHSHVYWYRQLPEEGLKFMVYLQKENIIDESGMPKERFSAEFPKEGPSILRIQQVVRGDSAAYFCASSLVDYNEQFFGPGTRLTVL.

The DNA of the CDR3 is TGCAGTGCTAGTATAGGGGACAGGGGTGAAGCTTTCTTT. Translated: CSASIGDRGEAFF. The chain has TRBV20-1 and TRBJ1-1; 10 bases align to TRBD1. The germline gives CDR1 DFQATT, CDR2 SNEGSKA (reference sequence). V dropped 3 bases and J dropped 7; count of bases not matched to a gene: 5. There are 13 residues in the CDR3.

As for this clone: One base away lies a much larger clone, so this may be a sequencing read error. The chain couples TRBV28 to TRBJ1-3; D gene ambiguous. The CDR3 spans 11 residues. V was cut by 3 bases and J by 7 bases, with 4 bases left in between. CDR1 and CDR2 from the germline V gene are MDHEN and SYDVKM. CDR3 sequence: CASSFGNTIYF. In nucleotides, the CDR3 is TGTGCCAGCAGTTTCGGGAACACCATATATTTT.

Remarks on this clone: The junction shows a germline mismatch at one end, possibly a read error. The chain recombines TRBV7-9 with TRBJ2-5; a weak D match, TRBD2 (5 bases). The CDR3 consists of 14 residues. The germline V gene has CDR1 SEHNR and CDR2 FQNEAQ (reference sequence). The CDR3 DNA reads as TGTGCCAGCAGCCTAGCCGCCGCAGTGGAGACCCAGTACTTC. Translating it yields CASSLAAAVETQYF.

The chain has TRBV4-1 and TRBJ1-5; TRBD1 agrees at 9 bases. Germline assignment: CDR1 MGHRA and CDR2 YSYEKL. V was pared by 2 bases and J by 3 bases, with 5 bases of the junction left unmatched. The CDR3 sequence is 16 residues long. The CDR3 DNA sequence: TGCGCCAGCAGCCAATTTGAACAGGGGGCCAATCAGCCCCAGCATTTT. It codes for CASSQFEQGANQPQHF.

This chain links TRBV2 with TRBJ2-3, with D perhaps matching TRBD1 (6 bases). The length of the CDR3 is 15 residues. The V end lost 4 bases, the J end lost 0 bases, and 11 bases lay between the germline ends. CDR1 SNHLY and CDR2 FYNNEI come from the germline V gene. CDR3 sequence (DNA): TGTGCCAGCAGTGGGGACACACCGAGCACAGATACGCAGTATTTT. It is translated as CASSGDTPSTDTQYF.

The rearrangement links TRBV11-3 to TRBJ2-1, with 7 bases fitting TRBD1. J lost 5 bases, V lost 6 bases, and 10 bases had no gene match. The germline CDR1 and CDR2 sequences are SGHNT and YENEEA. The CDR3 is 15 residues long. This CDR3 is CASSAGGQIDNEQFF. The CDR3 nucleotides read TGTGCCAGCAGTGCAGGGGGACAGATCGACAATGAGCAGTTCTTC.

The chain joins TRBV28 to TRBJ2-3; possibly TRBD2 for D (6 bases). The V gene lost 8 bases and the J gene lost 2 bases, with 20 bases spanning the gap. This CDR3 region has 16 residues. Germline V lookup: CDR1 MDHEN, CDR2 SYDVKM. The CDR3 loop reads CASATSGTEFTDTQYF. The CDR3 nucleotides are TGTGCCAGCGCTACCTCCGGGACTGAATTCACAGATACGCAGTATTTT.

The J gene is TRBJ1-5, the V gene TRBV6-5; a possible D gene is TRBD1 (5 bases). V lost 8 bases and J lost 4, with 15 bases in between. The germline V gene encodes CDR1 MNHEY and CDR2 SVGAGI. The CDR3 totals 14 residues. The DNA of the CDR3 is TGTGCCAGCGGGAGGGGACCTCCTAATCAGCCCCAGCATTTT. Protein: CASGRGPPNQPQHF.

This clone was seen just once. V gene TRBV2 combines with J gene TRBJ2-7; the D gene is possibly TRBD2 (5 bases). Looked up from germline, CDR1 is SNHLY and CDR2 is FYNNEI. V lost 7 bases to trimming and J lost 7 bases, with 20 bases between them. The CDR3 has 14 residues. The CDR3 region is CASNGRLPMGEQYF. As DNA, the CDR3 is TGTGCCAGCAATGGGAGACTCCCTATGGGGGAGCAGTACTTC.

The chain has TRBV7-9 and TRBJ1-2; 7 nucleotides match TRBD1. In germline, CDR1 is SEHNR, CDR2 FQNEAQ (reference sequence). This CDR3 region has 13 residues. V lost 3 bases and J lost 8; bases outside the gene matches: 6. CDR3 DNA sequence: TGTGCCAGCAGCTTGACAGGGACCGACGGCTACACCTTC. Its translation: CASSLTGTDGYTF.

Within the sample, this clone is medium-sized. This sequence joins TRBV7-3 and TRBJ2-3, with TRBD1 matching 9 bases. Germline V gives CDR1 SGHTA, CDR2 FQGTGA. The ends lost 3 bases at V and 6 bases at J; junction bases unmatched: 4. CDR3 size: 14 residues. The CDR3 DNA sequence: TGTGCCAGCAGCTTCGGGACAGGGCAGGATACGCAGTATTTT. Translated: CASSFGTGQDTQYF. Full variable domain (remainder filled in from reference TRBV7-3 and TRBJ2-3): GAGVSQTPSNKVTEKGKYVELRCDPISGHTALYWYRQSLGQGPEFLIYFQGTGAADDSGLPNDRFFAVRPEGSVSTLKIQRTERGDSAVYLCASSFGTGQDTQYFGPGTRLTVL.

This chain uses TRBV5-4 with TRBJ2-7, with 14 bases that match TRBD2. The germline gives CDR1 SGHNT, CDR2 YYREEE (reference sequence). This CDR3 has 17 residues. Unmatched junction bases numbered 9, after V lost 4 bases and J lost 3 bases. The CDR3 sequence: CASSPGLAGERHYEQYV. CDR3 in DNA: TGTGCCAGCAGCCCGGGACTAGCGGGGGAGCGGCACTACGAGCAGTACGTC.

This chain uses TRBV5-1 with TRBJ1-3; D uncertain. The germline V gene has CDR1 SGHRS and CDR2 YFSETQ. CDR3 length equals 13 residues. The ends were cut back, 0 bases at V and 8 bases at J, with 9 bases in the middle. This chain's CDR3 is CASSLGHKDTIYF. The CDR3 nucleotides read TGCGCCAGCAGCTTGGGCCACAAGGACACCATATATTTT.